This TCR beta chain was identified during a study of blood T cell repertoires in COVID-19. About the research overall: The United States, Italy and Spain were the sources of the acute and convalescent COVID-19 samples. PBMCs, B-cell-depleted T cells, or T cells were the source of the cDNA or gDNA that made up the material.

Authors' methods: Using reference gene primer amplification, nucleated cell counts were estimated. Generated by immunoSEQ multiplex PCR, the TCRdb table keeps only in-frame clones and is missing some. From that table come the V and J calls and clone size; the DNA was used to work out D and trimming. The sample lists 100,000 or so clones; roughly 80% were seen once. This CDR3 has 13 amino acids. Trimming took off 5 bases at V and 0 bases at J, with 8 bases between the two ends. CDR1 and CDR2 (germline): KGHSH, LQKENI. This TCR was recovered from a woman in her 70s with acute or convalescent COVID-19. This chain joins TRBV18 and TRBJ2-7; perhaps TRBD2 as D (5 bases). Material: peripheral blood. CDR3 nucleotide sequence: TGTGCCAGCTCAGTGGGGAGCTCCTACGAGCAGTACGTC. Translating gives CASSVGSSYEQYV.